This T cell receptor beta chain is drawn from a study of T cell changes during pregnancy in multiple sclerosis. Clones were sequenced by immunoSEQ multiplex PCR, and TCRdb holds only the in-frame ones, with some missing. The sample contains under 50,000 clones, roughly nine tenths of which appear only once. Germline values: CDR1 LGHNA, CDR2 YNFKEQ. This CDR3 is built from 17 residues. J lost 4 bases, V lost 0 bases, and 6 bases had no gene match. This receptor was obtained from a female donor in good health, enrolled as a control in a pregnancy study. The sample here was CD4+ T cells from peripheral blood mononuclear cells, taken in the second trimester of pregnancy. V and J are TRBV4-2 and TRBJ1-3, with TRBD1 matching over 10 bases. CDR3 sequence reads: CASSQEARQGAGNTIYF. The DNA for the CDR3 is TGTGCCAGCAGCCAAGAGGCGAGACAGGGGGCCGGAAACACCATATATTTT.